A single T cell receptor beta chain is shown here with its context. Its specificity is unknown. The sample is drawn from a study of monozygotic twins with inflammatory bowel disease. General study findings and limits: Patient repertoires may carry noise from differing immunosuppressive treatments. There was no support for any single strong signal or clonotype associated with IBD.

Total RNA input per TCR library was around 3,500 ng. Two nested PCRs, run for approximately 17 and 9 cycles, were applied to TCRalpha and TCRbeta cDNA. TCRdb re-called the 5' RACE reads and gives one entry per CDR3 protein, without DNA. This sample's table has approximately 40,000 distinct CDR3 sequences. The germline gives CDR1 MNHEY, CDR2 SVGAGI. This CDR3 has 14 residues. The sample comprised blood. This chain joins TRBV6-5 and TRBJ1-5. The origin of this receptor is a human donor with ulcerative colitis or Crohn's disease, or a healthy co-twin of an affected twin (not recorded which). CDR3 residues: CASSSSGNNQPQHF.